What follows describes a single TCR beta chain. A single base is all that separates this from a far larger clone, so a read error is likely. The data derive from a study of low-dose radiotherapy and immunotherapy resistance in tumors. Study summary: Patients were on oral aspirin 300 mg taken daily for four cycles from cycle 1 day 1.

As to time point: after trial treatment. Treatment of the sample: LDRT plus nivolumab, ipilimumab, low-dose cyclophosphamide and aspirin (RACIN trial). Solid tumors that lacked tumor-infiltrating lymphocytes and were advanced were present in eligible patients. With TRAV- and TRBV-specific primers, first-strand cDNA was made, covering the alpha and beta chains. TCRs were put through 20 to 25 PCR cycles of amplification with Phusion. A constant-region primer and the V-primer adapter served as the primer pair. By in vitro transcription, the isolated mRNA was amplified. TCRdb used MiXCR to reprocess the reads, holding one entry per CDR3 protein. The table shows roughly 100,000 distinct CDR3 sequences, with less than 25% occurring only once. The length of the CDR3 is 15 residues. V lost 0 bases and J 7 bases, leaving 17 bases between the germline ends. Germline-derived CDR1 and CDR2 are SGHNT and YYREEE (reference sequence).

The chain uses TRBV5-4 and TRBJ2-7; unclear D gene. Sequenced material: PBMCs, taken after low-dose radiotherapy plus immunotherapy. The source of this sequence is a female donor with ovarian cancer. For the CDR3, the DNA is TGTGCCAGCAGCTTGGAGCCAGCCAGTACGTATGAGCAGTACTTC. Translated, it gives CASSLEPASTYEQYF.